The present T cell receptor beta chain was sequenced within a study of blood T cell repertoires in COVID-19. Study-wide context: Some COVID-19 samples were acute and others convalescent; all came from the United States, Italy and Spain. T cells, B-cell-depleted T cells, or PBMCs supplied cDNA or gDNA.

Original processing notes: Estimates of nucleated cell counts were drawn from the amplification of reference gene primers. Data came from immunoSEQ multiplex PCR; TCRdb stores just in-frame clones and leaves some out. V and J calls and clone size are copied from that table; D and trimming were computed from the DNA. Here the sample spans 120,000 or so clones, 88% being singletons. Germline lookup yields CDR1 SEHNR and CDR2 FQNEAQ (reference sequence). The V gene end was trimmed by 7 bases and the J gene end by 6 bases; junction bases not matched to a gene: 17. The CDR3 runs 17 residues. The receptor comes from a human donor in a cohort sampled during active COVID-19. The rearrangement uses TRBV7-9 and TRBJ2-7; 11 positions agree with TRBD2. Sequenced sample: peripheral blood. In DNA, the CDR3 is TGTGCCAGCACCATATCAGTGACTAGCGGGACCCCTGGCGAGCAGTACTTC. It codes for CASTISVTSGTPGEQYF.